One T cell receptor (beta chain) is described in this entry. The antigen remains undetermined. Germline CDR1 and CDR2: SGHVS and FQNEAQ. V was clipped by 5 bases and J by 4 bases, with 14 bases between them. This CDR3 has 14 residues. This sample is part of a study of shared clonotypes between healthy human individuals. Study-level findings and limits: Clonotypes which were not shared had lower generation probabilities than clonotypes that all four donors shared.

Only in-frame clones appear in the TCRdb table, and some are missing; sequencing was by immunoSEQ multiplex PCR. The top ten hold roughly 0.82% of the sample, which has some 1.1 million clones, around three quarters seen once. This TCR was recovered from a man aged 18 to 30 in good health. Some clones in this sample may be carry-over from other donors' samples. The chain is built from TRBV7-8 and TRBJ1-1; no definite D call. Source material: memory CD4+ T cells from PBMCs. As for subset: CD45RA-negative fraction. The CDR3 coding sequence is TGTGCCAGCAGCCCCCAGGCGGTTGGCACTGAAGCTTTCTTT. This translates into CASSPQAVGTEAFF.